One and the same sample provided the 21 T cell receptor beta chains below, sequenced in a study of identical twins. MiXCR was run by TCRdb on the 5' RACE reads, yielding one entry per CDR3 protein. The sample has approximately 1.8 million distinct CDR3 sequences, 25% to 35% seen once. The sample comprised cord blood. These receptors were obtained from a newborn girl in good health.

This chain connects TRBV30 to TRBJ2-4; D remains ambiguous. The DNA matches TRBJ2-7 better at its end, which makes the J call doubtful. This CDR3 is 11 amino acids long. Germline CDR1 reads GTSNPN; CDR2 reads SVGIG (reference sequence). In DNA form, the CDR3 reads TGTGCCTGGAGTAAAAGTTACGAGCAGTACTTC. Protein product: CAWSKSYEQYF.

This clonotype was detected a few times. V is TRBV27 and J is TRBJ1-5; 8 nucleotides align to TRBD1. V lost 3 bases and J lost 2; bases outside the gene matches: 6. The CDR3 spans 16 residues. The V gene's germline CDR1 is MNHEY and CDR2 SMNVEV (reference sequence). Written as DNA, the CDR3 is TGTGCCAGCAGTTTCTCAGGGGGCCGTCGCAATCAGCCCCAGCATTTT. Protein product: CASSFSGGRRNQPQHF.

The gene calls are TRBV25-1 and TRBJ2-7; D is possibly TRBD1 (5 bases). The CDR3 is 13 amino acids. Germline V gene lookup returns CDR1 MGHDK and CDR2 SYGVNS. V was pared by 6 bases and J by 3 bases, with 12 bases between. CDR3 coding DNA: TGTGCCAGCAGGGCAGGGAATAACTACGAGCAGTACTTC. It encodes CASRAGNNYEQYF.

The chain recombines TRBV7-9 with TRBJ2-1, with 9 bases identical to TRBD2. From germline, CDR1 is SEHNR and CDR2 FQNEAQ (reference sequence). Germline trimming cut 8 bases from V and 4 bases from J; bases unmatched to any gene: 12. The length of the CDR3 is 16 residues. CDR3 DNA sequence: TGTGCCAGCCGCCCCTTGAGGCTAGCGGGGTACAATGAGCAGTTCTTC. Residues: CASRPLRLAGYNEQFF.

This clonotype showed up just a few times. The chain uses TRBV27 and TRBJ2-3; 9 bases match TRBD2. V trimming: 6 bases; J trimming: 0 bases; junction bases outside the gene matches: 22. CDR1 MNHEY and CDR2 SMNVEV come from the germline V gene (reference sequence). The CDR3 has 21 residues. The DNA of the CDR3 is TGTGCCAGCAGACCCACCGGTAGGGTAGCGGGGGAAATTTCTAGCACAGATACGCAGTATTTT. Protein sequence: CASRPTGRVAGEISSTDTQYF.

The chain uses TRBV4-1 and TRBJ2-2, with D perhaps TRBD1 (5 bases). Germline lookup yields CDR1 MGHRA and CDR2 YSYEKL. Trimming took 1 base from V and 7 from J, leaving 19 bases between them. The length of the CDR3 is 17 residues. CDR3 sequence: CASSQVGQGAADGELFF. The CDR3 DNA sequence: TGCGCCAGCAGCCAAGTCGGGCAGGGCGCTGCAGACGGGGAGCTGTTTTTT.

This chain links TRBV5-1 with TRBJ2-7, with TRBD2 matching over 13 bases. Near its end, the DNA agrees better with TRBJ2-4, so the J call may be wrong. In germline, CDR1 is SGHRS, CDR2 YFSETQ. The CDR3 has 16 amino acids. The CDR3 is CASSFGLAGEADIQYF. The CDR3 region has the DNA TGCGCCAGCAGCTTCGGACTAGCGGGGGAGGCGGACATTCAGTACTTC.

This sequence joins TRBV12-5 and TRBJ1-2, with 9 nucleotides matching TRBD1. The germline V gene has CDR1 LGHNT and CDR2 FRNRAP. The CDR3 extends over 10 amino acids. V was pared by 7 bases and J by 13 bases, with 4 bases of the junction left unmatched. The CDR3 is CASAETGGTF. CDR3 DNA: TGTGCTAGTGCCGAGACAGGGGGCACCTTC.

This clonotype was seen only a few times. The chain carries TRBV11-2 and TRBJ2-7; D might be TRBD1 (6 bases). This CDR3 region has 15 residues. The V gene's germline CDR1 is SGHAT and CDR2 FQNNGV. The ends were cut back, 5 bases at V and 0 bases at J, with 14 bases in the middle. CDR3 in amino acids: CASSIHRVDSYEQYF. The CDR3 DNA reads as TGTGCCAGCAGCATCCACAGGGTTGACTCCTACGAGCAGTACTTC.

This clonotype was counted between two and nine times. The gene calls are TRBV29-1 and TRBJ2-3; D is unclear. The CDR3 is made up of 14 amino acids. Germline V gene data show CDR1 as SQVTM and CDR2 as ANQGSEA. Trimming removed 5 bases from V and 1 base from J, with 13 bases in between. The DNA of the CDR3 is TGCAGCGTTCGGGTTTCCTGGGGCACAGATACGCAGTATTTT. Residues: CSVRVSWGTDTQYF.

The rearrangement uses TRBV2 and TRBJ2-5; D uncertain. The length of the CDR3 is 16 residues. The V end was cut by 2 bases, the J end by 0 bases, with 13 bases between. Germline V gene sequence: CDR1 SNHLY, CDR2 FYNNEI. The CDR3 reads CASSEPSIEYQETQYF. The CDR3 nucleotides read TGTGCCAGCAGTGAACCCTCGATTGAGTACCAAGAGACCCAGTACTTC. Full variable domain (missing parts from reference TRBV2 and TRBJ2-5): EPEVTQTPSHQVTQMGQEVILRCVPISNHLYFYWYRQILGQKVEFLVSFYNNEISEKSEIFDDQFSVERPDGSNFTLKIRSTKLEDSAMYFCASSEPSIEYQETQYFGPGTRLLVL.

The J gene is TRBJ2-3, the V gene TRBV7-2; D is undetermined. Trimming left V 2 bases short and J 2 bases short, with 14 bases between. This CDR3 comprises 16 residues. Germline-derived CDR1 and CDR2 are SGHTA and FQGNSA. This chain's CDR3 is CASSLIPLGNTDTQYF. The CDR3 DNA follows: TGTGCCAGCAGCTTAATCCCTCTAGGAAACACAGATACGCAGTATTTT.

This clonotype came up a few times. The genes are TRBV20-1 and TRBJ2-3; no clear D gene. Germline lookup yields CDR1 DFQATT and CDR2 SNEGSKA (reference sequence). The CDR3 runs 12 residues. Deletions cut 5 bases from V and 1 base from J, with 7 bases between. This chain's CDR3 is CSALPGTDTQYF. CDR3 nucleotide sequence: TGCAGTGCTCTTCCGGGCACAGATACGCAGTATTTT.

J is TRBJ2-7 and V is TRBV20-1; 7 bases align to TRBD1. This CDR3 contains 15 residues. Germline lookup yields CDR1 DFQATT and CDR2 SNEGSKA (reference sequence). Unmatched junction bases numbered 10, after V lost 3 bases and J lost 2 bases. CDR3 sequence: CSASSPGQPPYEQYF. CDR3 in DNA: TGCAGTGCTAGTTCCCCGGGACAGCCCCCCTACGAGCAGTACTTC.

The J gene is TRBJ1-4, the V gene TRBV14, with D hard to call. The germline V and J ends were trimmed by 5 bases and 7 bases, with 17 bases remaining between them. This CDR3 spans 15 amino acids. CDR1 and CDR2 from the germline V gene are SGHDN and FVKESK. The CDR3 region is CASSSRRDRCEKLFF. DNA for the CDR3: TGTGCCAGCAGCTCTCGACGGGATAGATGTGAAAAACTGTTTTTT.

This chain joins TRBV20-1 and TRBJ1-5; no firm D call. Germline values: CDR1 DFQATT, CDR2 SNEGSKA (reference sequence). The V and J ends lost 0 bases and 3 bases respectively, with 3 bases between them. CDR3 size: 12 residues. DNA of the CDR3: TGCAGTGCTAGAGATTACAATCAGCCCCAGCATTTT. Protein sequence: CSARDYNQPQHF.

The J gene is TRBJ2-7, the V gene TRBV28, with D hard to call. The CDR3 loop spans 11 amino acids. V was cut by 11 bases and J by 7 bases, with 15 bases left in between. The germline V gene has CDR1 MDHEN and CDR2 SYDVKM. Written as DNA, the CDR3 is TGTGCCTTTATCCGTTTCAATGAGCAGTACTTC. The encoded protein is CAFIRFNEQYF.

This clonotype has at least ten counts. This chain links TRBV10-3 with TRBJ2-4; 10 positions agree with TRBD2. This CDR3 has 16 amino acids. V was pared by 0 bases and J by 5 bases, with 4 bases of the junction left unmatched. Per germline, CDR1 ENHRY and CDR2 SYGVKD. The CDR3 sequence is CAISESSSGGENIQYF. The CDR3 DNA follows: TGTGCCATCAGTGAGTCGTCGAGCGGGGGGGAAAACATTCAGTACTTC.

This rearrangement joins TRBV5-1 to TRBJ2-1, with D possibly being TRBD1 (5 bases). The CDR3 has 15 amino acids. Trimming removed 4 bases from V and 0 bases from J, with 11 bases in between. Germline lookup yields CDR1 SGHRS and CDR2 YFSETQ. The CDR3 protein is CASSLPQDSYNEQFF. The CDR3 bases are TGCGCCAGCAGCCTTCCACAGGACTCCTACAATGAGCAGTTCTTC.

The chain recombines TRBV20-1 with TRBJ1-1; D unresolved. Trimming removed 3 bases at V and 3 bases at J, with 14 bases between. This CDR3 spans 14 amino acids. Germline-derived CDR1 and CDR2 are DFQATT and SNEGSKA (reference sequence). In DNA form, the CDR3 reads TGCAGTGCTAGGGCGTTTGGCACGTACACTGAAGCTTTCTTT. As protein: CSARAFGTYTEAFF.

The rearrangement links TRBV28 to TRBJ2-7; tentatively, D is TRBD1 (5 bases). This CDR3 comprises 14 residues. In germline, CDR1 is MDHEN, CDR2 SYDVKM. Trimming took off 7 bases at V and 1 base at J, with 14 bases between the two ends. The CDR3 sequence: CASTGPNRSYEQYF. CDR3 in DNA: TGTGCCAGCACCGGACCTAACAGGTCCTACGAGCAGTACTTC.